One sample yielded the 27 T cell receptor beta chains listed below, sequenced in a study of regulatory T cells in long-lasting Graves disease. Time point indicated: persistent/refractory GD, antithyroid drugs over 5 years with positive TRAb. PBMC-extracted RNA yielded the TCR library. Assembly of TCR beta libraries relied on iRepertoire HTBI primers together with Arm-PCR of CDR3 regions. MiXCR, applied by TCRdb to the multiplex PCR reads, yields one record per CDR3 protein. The sample has about 430,000 distinct CDR3 sequences, 21% seen once. Source: peripheral blood mononuclear cells (PBMCs), taken when the disease was refractory, from a patient treated with antithyroid drugs. These receptors were taken from a female donor with Graves disease.

The rearrangement joins TRBV14 to TRBJ1-2; D is possibly TRBD1 (5 bases). The CDR3 is 16 amino acids. Looked up from germline, CDR1 is SGHDN and CDR2 is FVKESK. V lost 1 base and J lost 6, with 18 bases in between. The CDR3 DNA reads TGTGCCAGCAGCCAAGGCCGGGGCGGACAACCTAATGGCTACACCTTC. Its protein is CASSQGRGGQPNGYTF.

This clonotype occurred many times. This chain uses TRBV24-1 with TRBJ2-7; 9 positions agree with TRBD1. The ends lost 4 bases at V and 7 bases at J; junction bases unmatched: 7. The CDR3 contains 14 residues. The germline V gene encodes CDR1 KGHDR and CDR2 SFDVKD. The CDR3 loop is CATSEGTGPGEQYF. The CDR3, as DNA: TGTGCCACCAGTGAGGGGACAGGGCCGGGGGAGCAGTACTTC.

Remarks on this clonotype: A clone one base away is much larger, so this may be a read error. The genes are TRBV12-3 or TRBV12-4 and TRBJ1-1; D is unresolved. The CDR3 is made up of 13 amino acids. CDR3 nucleotide sequence: TGTGCCAGCGGTTTAATGGGGAACACTGAAGCTTTCTTT. Amino acid sequence: CASGLMGNTEAFF.

The table lists this clonotype with many counts. The chain combines TRBV2 with TRBJ2-7, with 9 bases lining up with TRBD2. V was clipped by 7 bases and J by 0 bases; unmatched bases: 10. The CDR3 extends over 16 amino acids. The germline V gene has CDR1 SNHLY and CDR2 FYNNEI. In DNA, the CDR3 is TGTGCCAGCACCCAAGGGGGTAGCGGGAGCTCCTACGAGCAGTACTTC. It codes for CASTQGGSGSSYEQYF.

The J gene is TRBJ1-2, the V gene TRBV27, with TRBD1 matching over 12 bases. CDR1 and CDR2 from the germline V gene are MNHEY and SMNVEV (reference sequence). V lost 4 bases to trimming and J lost 7 bases; unmatched junction nucleotides: 7. CDR3 length equals 15 residues. CDR3 residues: CASSSQGQGARGYTF. As DNA, the CDR3 is TGTGCCAGCAGTTCCCAGGGACAGGGGGCGCGTGGCTACACCTTC.

The chain recombines TRBV9 with TRBJ2-7; maybe TRBD2 (6 bases). Trimming pared 0 bases from V and 7 bases from J, leaving 14 bases between. The germline gives CDR1 SGDLS, CDR2 YYNGEE. The CDR3 length is 14 residues. In DNA, the CDR3 is TGTGCCAGCAGCGTAGTCTCGGAGGCGGGGGAGCAGTACTTC. This encodes CASSVVSEAGEQYF.

V and J are TRBV20-1 and TRBJ2-3, with D tentatively TRBD2 (5 bases). V was clipped by 7 bases and J by 4 bases, with 15 bases between them. This CDR3 spans 13 amino acids. CDR1 is DFQATT and CDR2 is SNEGSKA in the germline V gene (reference sequence). The DNA for the CDR3 is TGCAGTGGAAGAGGGTCCCTCGCAGATACGCAGTATTTT. Translation: CSGRGSLADTQYF.

This clonotype was counted between two and nine times. J is TRBJ2-7 and V is TRBV7-2; 12 bases are a match to TRBD2. J was trimmed by 6 bases and V by 4 bases; bases with no gene match: 1. The CDR3 covers 13 residues. Germline V gene lookup returns CDR1 SGHTA and CDR2 FQGNSA. CDR3 DNA: TGTGCCAGCAGCTGGACTAGCGGGATCGAGCAGTACTTC. This sequence encodes CASSWTSGIEQYF.

The chain is built from TRBV18 and TRBJ1-2; D is unclear. Deletions cut 0 bases from V and 5 bases from J, with 10 bases between. Germline-derived CDR1 and CDR2 are KGHSH and LQKENI. The CDR3 totals 14 residues. In nucleotides, the CDR3 is TGTGCCAGCTCACCACCGAGCAGCGGGTATGGCTACACCTTC. Translated: CASSPPSSGYGYTF.

The rearrangement joins TRBV7-2 to TRBJ2-7; D is ambiguous. The length of the CDR3 is 13 residues. CDR1 is SGHTA, CDR2 FQGNSA, per germline. V dropped 8 bases and J dropped 2 bases, with 13 bases sitting between them. CDR3 nucleotides: TGTGCCAGCGGGGAAGGAAACACCTACGAGCAGTACTTC. Translation: CASGEGNTYEQYF. Full variable domain (outside the CDR3, taken from reference TRBV7-2 and TRBJ2-7): GAGVSQSPSNKVTEKGKDVELRCDPISGHTALYWYRQSLGQGLEFLIYFQGNSAPDKSGLPSDRFSAERTGGSVSTLTIQRTQQEDSAVYLCASGEGNTYEQYFGPGTRLTVT.

At least ten counts were recorded for this clonotype. V is TRBV5-5 and J is TRBJ2-5; 8 bases are a match to TRBD1. Germline CDR1 SGHKS, CDR2 YYEKEE (reference sequence). The CDR3 has 16 residues. V lost 3 bases, J lost 4 bases, and 11 bases stayed unmatched. CDR3 sequence reads: CASSWTTTGAGETQYF. The DNA of the CDR3 is TGTGCCAGCAGCTGGACCACGACAGGGGCAGGAGAGACCCAGTACTTC.

The gene calls are TRBV6-5 and TRBJ1-2; D ambiguous. The V and J ends lost 4 bases and 9 bases respectively, with 12 bases between them. The CDR3 length is 12 residues. Per germline, CDR1 MNHEY and CDR2 SVGAGI. The DNA for the CDR3 is TGTGCCAGCAGTTCGGCAGTCGACAGCTACACCTTC. Its translation is CASSSAVDSYTF.

The V call is TRBV29-1, the J call TRBJ2-3; D may be TRBD1 (6 bases). Germline-derived CDR1 and CDR2 are SQVTM and ANQGSEA. The V end was cut by 5 bases, the J end by 2 bases, with 8 bases between. The CDR3 is made up of 12 amino acids. The CDR3 sequence: CSVTGYTDTQYF. The CDR3 DNA reads as TGCAGCGTTACAGGGTACACAGATACGCAGTATTTT.

This clonotype was picked up many times. The genes are TRBV27 and TRBJ2-2, with D unresolved. Trimming took 3 bases from V and 0 from J, leaving 5 bases between them. The CDR3 is 14 residues long. In germline, CDR1 is MNHEY, CDR2 SMNVEV (reference sequence). The CDR3 loop is CASSFWSNTGELFF. The CDR3 nucleotides are TGTGCCAGCAGTTTCTGGTCGAACACCGGGGAGCTGTTTTTT.

The genes are TRBV19 and TRBJ1-1; D gene unclear. Germline CDR1 reads LNHDA; CDR2 reads SQIVND (reference sequence). The CDR3 covers 14 residues. V lost 10 bases, J lost 0 bases, and 15 bases lay in between. The CDR3 loop is CATGPRFMNTEAFF. CDR3 nucleotides: TGTGCCACCGGACCCAGGTTCATGAACACTGAAGCTTTCTTT.

This clonotype was seen at least ten times. The chain has TRBV24-1 and TRBJ2-2, with 11 bases aligning to TRBD1. The CDR3 is 16 residues long. From germline, CDR1 is KGHDR and CDR2 SFDVKD. V was clipped by 4 bases and J by 8 bases; unmatched bases: 8. The CDR3 sequence: CATSDPRTGGGGELFF. The CDR3 DNA follows: TGTGCCACCAGTGACCCTCGGACAGGGGGCGGAGGGGAGCTGTTTTTT.

The rearrangement joins TRBV3-1 to TRBJ1-2, with TRBD1 matching over 7 bases. Trimming at V came to 5 bases and at J to 8 bases, leaving 5 bases not matched to a gene. In germline, CDR1 is LGHDT, CDR2 YNNKEL (reference sequence). This CDR3 contains 12 residues. In DNA, the CDR3 is TGTGCCAGCAGCGACAGGGCGGGCGGCTACACCTTC. It specifies CASSDRAGGYTF.

The sample holds many counts of this clonotype. The chain recombines TRBV2 with TRBJ2-2; D not certain. Germline V gene data show CDR1 as SNHLY and CDR2 as FYNNEI. The CDR3 consists of 11 residues. The germline V and J ends were trimmed by 3 bases and 8 bases, with 4 bases remaining between them. DNA of the CDR3: TGTGCCAGCAGTGAGGAGGGGGAGCTGTTTTTT. This encodes CASSEEGELFF.

This clonotype was found a few times. The V call is TRBV6-9, the J call TRBJ2-7; 7 bases agree with TRBD1. Germline CDR1 MNHGY, CDR2 SVAAGI. The junction had 4 bases not matched to a gene; V was cut back by 2 bases and J by 6 bases. The CDR3 loop spans 13 amino acids. The CDR3 DNA is TGTGCCAGCAGTTATGAAGGGGGCGGCGAGCAGTACTTC. Translation: CASSYEGGGEQYF.

This clonotype occurred many times. V and J are TRBV29-1 and TRBJ2-5; 7 bases line up with TRBD2. CDR3 length: 14 residues. With V trimmed by 4 bases and J by 2 bases, 7 bases remained unmatched. Per the germline V gene, CDR1 is SQVTM and CDR2 is ANQGSEA. CDR3 in DNA: TGCAGCGTTGGAGTCCTAGCGGTACAAGAGACCCAGTACTTC. Protein: CSVGVLAVQETQYF.

This clonotype was found many times. The V call is TRBV7-9, the J call TRBJ1-2; 8 bases line up with TRBD1. The CDR3 has 14 residues. Germline-derived CDR1 and CDR2 are SEHNR and FQNEAQ (reference sequence). After removal of 1 base from V and 8 bases from J, the junction contained 6 bases not matched to a gene. In nucleotides, the CDR3 is TGTGCCAGCAGCTTAGTAGGCAGGGGGCGAGGCTACACCTTC. Translated: CASSLVGRGRGYTF.

This clonotype was found a few times. Being one base from a much bigger clone, this may be a read error. The V gene is TRBV28, the J gene TRBJ2-7; the D gene is possibly TRBD1 (5 bases). Germline V gene sequence: CDR1 MDHEN, CDR2 SYDVKM. V lost 4 bases and J lost 9, with 25 bases in between. The CDR3 is 16 amino acids. CDR3 nucleotide sequence: TGTGCCAGCAGTTACTCCCCCGGCGACAGAATGGACGGGCAGTACTTC. Its translation is CASSYSPGDRMDGQYF.

This clonotype was seen a few times. The chain carries TRBV7-2 and TRBJ1-1, with TRBD1 as a possible D gene (5 bases). CDR3 length: 12 residues. Germline CDR1 SGHTA, CDR2 FQGNSA. Between the trimmed V and J ends, which lost 3 bases and 10 bases, there was a span of 12 bases. CDR3 region: CASSFKGLRAFF. CDR3 DNA sequence: TGTGCCAGCAGCTTCAAGGGGTTGAGAGCTTTCTTT.

This clonotype was found many times. V and J are TRBV2 and TRBJ1-4; D is possibly TRBD1 (6 bases). Germline CDR1 and CDR2: SNHLY and FYNNEI. Trimming cost V 5 bases and J 7 bases, with 11 bases left between them. This CDR3 contains 13 residues. The CDR3 DNA reads TGTGCCAGCAGTAGGGACACTTCTGAAAAACTGTTTTTT. Its translation: CASSRDTSEKLFF.

This clonotype was counted only a few times. The gene calls are TRBV20-1 and TRBJ1-2; a weak D match, TRBD1 (5 bases). Trimming removed 0 bases from V and 8 bases from J, with 22 bases in between. The CDR3 is made up of 16 amino acids. The germline gives CDR1 DFQATT, CDR2 SNEGSKA (reference sequence). CDR3 in DNA: TGCAGTGCTAGAGATAGCGGGCAGGGAATTGTAGGGGGCTACACCTTC. It encodes CSARDSGQGIVGGYTF.

This clonotype was observed a handful of times. The genes are TRBV18 and TRBJ1-2; D is unresolved. Per the germline V gene, CDR1 is KGHSH and CDR2 is LQKENI. Between the trimmed V and J ends, which lost 2 bases and 1 base, there was a span of 11 bases. This CDR3 is 15 amino acids long. Written as DNA, the CDR3 is TGTGCCAGCTCACCAATTTCCAGGAGTAACTATGGCTACACCTTC. This translates into CASSPISRSNYGYTF.

This clonotype occurred many times. The junction shows a germline mismatch at one end, possibly a read error. The J gene is TRBJ2-7, the V gene TRBV11-2; unclear D gene. This CDR3 comprises 14 residues. Per germline, CDR1 SGHAT and CDR2 FQNNGV. The CDR3 loop reads CASSFASSSDEQYF. The CDR3 DNA reads as TGTGCCAGCAGCTTCGCTAGTTCCTCCGACGAGCAGTACTTC.